This T cell receptor (beta chain) was recorded in a study of blood T cell repertoires in COVID-19. Study-wide background: T cells, B-cell-depleted T cells, or PBMCs provided the cDNA or gDNA that served as material.

This CDR3 region has 13 residues. CDR1 is SGHNT and CDR2 is YYREEE in the germline V gene (reference sequence). Trimming removed 4 bases from V and 6 bases from J, with 10 bases in between. As handled by the study authors: Reference gene primer amplification gave nucleated cell count estimates. The protocol was immunoSEQ multiplex PCR, while the TCRdb copy is restricted to in-frame clones and leaves out a portion. Clone size and V and J calls were adopted from that table, with D and trimming inferred from the DNA. Here the sample spans around 150,000 clones, over 80% being singletons. The chain employs TRBV5-4 and TRBJ2-2; perhaps TRBD2 as D (5 bases). The sequence came from a woman aged 50 to 60 with acute or convalescent COVID-19. The sequencing input was peripheral blood. Here the CDR3 reads CASSPPGAGELFF. In DNA form, the CDR3 reads TGTGCCAGCAGCCCCCCCGGGGCCGGGGAGCTGTTTTTT. The full variable domain, in which reference TRBV5-4 and TRBJ2-2 provide the parts outside the CDR3, is ETGVTQSPTHLIKTRGQQVTLRCSSQSGHNTVSWYQQALGQGPQFIFQYYREEENGRGNFPPRFSGLQFPNYSSELNVNALELDDSALYLCASSPPGAGELFFGEGSRLTVL.